A single sample gave rise to the 14 T cell receptor beta chains below, sequenced in a study of identifying expanded T cells in peripheral blood. The protocol was immunoSEQ multiplex PCR, while the TCRdb copy is restricted to in-frame clones and leaves out a portion. The sample has 70,000 to 100,000 clones; more than 75% are singletons. Sequenced sample: blood. The source of these receptors is a person between 18 and 70 years old in good health.

The chain links TRBV4-3 to TRBJ1-2, with D unresolved. Germline assignment: CDR1 LGHNA and CDR2 YSLEER. The CDR3 consists of 15 residues. Trimming left V 0 bases short and J 2 bases short, with 10 bases between. CDR3 DNA sequence: TGCGCCAGCAGCCAAGATCCCGGTGCGAACTATGGCTACACCTTC. It encodes CASSQDPGANYGYTF.

V is TRBV4-2 and J is TRBJ1-2; D not certain. V was shortened by 4 bases and J by 2 bases, with 23 bases between the two germline ends. Per germline, CDR1 LGHNA and CDR2 YNFKEQ. The CDR3 extends over 18 amino acids. The CDR3, as DNA: TGTGCCAGCAGCCCCGTGATCGTGGGCAGGCTTAAGAACTATGGCTACACCTTC. This sequence encodes CASSPVIVGRLKNYGYTF.

The chain employs TRBV4-3 and TRBJ2-7, with TRBD2 identical over 7 bases. The CDR3 length is 15 residues. Germline CDR1 is LGHNA and CDR2 is YSLEER. The V and J ends lost 3 bases and 2 bases, in that order; junction bases with no gene match: 7. CDR3 amino acids: CASSHEAGTPYEQYF. Written as DNA, the CDR3 is TGCGCCAGCAGCCACGAAGCGGGGACCCCCTACGAGCAGTACTTC.

On this clone: A much more abundant neighbour one base away suggests this may be a read error. V usage is TRBV7-9 and J usage is TRBJ1-2, with 7 nucleotides matching TRBD1. Unmatched junction bases numbered 3, after V lost 5 bases and J lost 3 bases. Looked up from germline, CDR1 is SEHNR and CDR2 is FQNEAQ (reference sequence). The CDR3 has 13 residues. CDR3 coding DNA: TGTGCCAGCAGCCCCGGACAGGACTATGGCTACACCTTC. It encodes CASSPGQDYGYTF.

V usage is TRBV4-3 and J usage is TRBJ2-2; D perhaps matches TRBD1 (5 bases). Trimming shortened V by 2 bases and J by 6 bases, and 16 bases separated the two germline ends. This CDR3 is built from 16 residues. Germline-derived CDR1 and CDR2 are LGHNA and YSLEER. CDR3 amino acids: CASSQLVLEGAGELFF. Here the CDR3 DNA reads TGCGCCAGCAGCCAACTGGTCTTGGAAGGGGCCGGGGAGCTGTTTTTT.

The rearrangement joins TRBV6-5 to TRBJ1-3; weak D call: TRBD1 (5 bases). Germline CDR1 MNHEY, CDR2 SVGAGI. The CDR3 is 14 amino acids. Trimming shortened V by 6 bases and J by 7 bases, and 16 bases separated the two germline ends. CDR3: CASRPGAGRNTIYF. The CDR3 DNA reads as TGTGCCAGCAGACCCGGGGCAGGACGGAACACCATATATTTT.

The V call is TRBV7-2, the J call TRBJ1-6, with 10 bases matching TRBD1. The germline gives CDR1 SGHTA, CDR2 FQGNSA. Trimming cost V 5 bases and J 0 bases; bases outside gene matches: 4. The CDR3 spans 17 residues. The CDR3 sequence is CASSQGTGVSYNSPLHF. In nucleotides, the CDR3 is TGTGCCAGCAGCCAAGGGACAGGGGTCTCCTATAATTCACCCCTCCACTTT.

The chain is built from TRBV7-9 and TRBJ1-1, with a weak D call TRBD1 (5 bases). The germline V and J ends were trimmed by 5 bases and 1 base, with 11 bases remaining between them. Germline CDR1 and CDR2: SEHNR and FQNEAQ (reference sequence). The CDR3 has 14 amino acids. The CDR3 loop is CASSTGHPNTEAFF. The DNA for the CDR3 is TGTGCCAGCAGCACAGGACACCCGAACACTGAAGCTTTCTTT. Supplemented by reference TRBV7-9 and TRBJ1-1, the full variable domain reads DTGVSQNPRHKITKRGQNVTFRCDPISEHNRLYWYRQTLGQGPEFLTYFQNEAQLEKSRLLSDRFSAERPKGSFSTLEIQRTEQGDSAMYLCASSTGHPNTEAFFGQGTRLTVV.

The chain uses TRBV21-1 and TRBJ1-4. TRBV21-1 is given as a pseudogene. The CDR3 covers 19 residues. CDR3 nucleotide sequence: TGTGCCAGCAGCAAAGGAGACCCGTTCTCCGGGCGGACGGAAGAAAAACTGTTTTTT. Encoded protein: CASSKGDPFSGRTEEKLFF.

The gene calls are TRBV19 and TRBJ2-2; 7 bases are shared with TRBD1. V gave up 5 bases and J gave up 0 bases; unmatched junction bases: 6. Germline lookup yields CDR1 LNHDA and CDR2 SQIVND (reference sequence). The CDR3 loop spans 16 amino acids. The CDR3 coding sequence is TGTGCCAGTAGTTCGGGACAGACTGCGAACACCGGGGAGCTGTTTTTT. This sequence encodes CASSSGQTANTGELFF.

This chain uses TRBV15 with TRBJ2-3, with D tentatively TRBD1 (5 bases). Trimming took 5 bases from V and 8 from J, leaving 17 bases between them. Germline CDR1 LNHNV, CDR2 YYDKDF (reference sequence). The CDR3 spans 14 residues. This chain's CDR3 is CATSSRLGHGTQYF. In DNA, the CDR3 is TGTGCCACCAGCTCTCGACTGGGGCACGGTACGCAGTATTTT.

The rearrangement links TRBV5-6 to TRBJ1-1, with a tentative D call TRBD1 (5 bases). Deletions cut 2 bases from V and 2 bases from J, with 19 bases between. This CDR3 has 17 residues. The V gene's germline CDR1 is SGHDT and CDR2 YYEEEE. The CDR3 sequence is CASSFGVGTVVNTEAFF. The DNA of the CDR3 is TGTGCCAGCAGCTTCGGAGTGGGGACGGTCGTAAACACTGAAGCTTTCTTT.

CDR3 amino acids: CASKASNQPQHF. The CDR3 DNA follows: TGTGCCAGCAAGGCCAGCAATCAGCCCCAGCATTTT. The V and J genes are TRBV6-6 and TRBJ1-5; D uncertain. CDR1 and CDR2 (germline): MNHNY, SVGAGI (reference sequence). The CDR3 is 12 amino acids. Trimming pared 7 bases from V and 1 base from J, leaving 5 bases between.

V usage is TRBV6-5 and J usage is TRBJ1-1; 7 nucleotides match TRBD1. With V trimmed by 7 bases and J by 1 base, 3 bases remained unmatched. The CDR3 consists of 13 residues. Germline lookup yields CDR1 MNHEY and CDR2 SVGAGI. The CDR3 protein is CASIRQGNTEAFF. CDR3 nucleotide sequence: TGTGCCAGCATTCGACAGGGGAACACTGAAGCTTTCTTT.